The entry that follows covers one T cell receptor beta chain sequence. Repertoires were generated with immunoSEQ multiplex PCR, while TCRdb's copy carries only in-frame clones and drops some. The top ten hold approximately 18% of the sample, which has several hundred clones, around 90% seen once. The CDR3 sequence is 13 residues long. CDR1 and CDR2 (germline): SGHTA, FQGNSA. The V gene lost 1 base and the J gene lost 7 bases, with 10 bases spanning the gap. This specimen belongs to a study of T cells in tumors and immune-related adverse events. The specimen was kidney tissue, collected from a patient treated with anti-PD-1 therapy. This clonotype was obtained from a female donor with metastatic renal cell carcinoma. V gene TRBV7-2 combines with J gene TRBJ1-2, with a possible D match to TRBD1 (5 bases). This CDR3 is CASSLGGEGGYTF. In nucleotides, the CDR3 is TGTGCCAGCAGCTTAGGGGGGGAAGGTGGCTACACCTTC.